Below, one TCR beta chain is given with its context. Germline loops: CDR1 SNHLY, CDR2 FYNNEI. V was shortened by 7 bases and J by 4 bases, with 10 bases between the two germline ends. The CDR3 is made up of 12 amino acids. Per the study methods: Estimates of nucleated cell counts were drawn from the amplification of reference gene primers. Sequencing used immunoSEQ multiplex PCR; TCRdb keeps in-frame clones, though not all of them. V, J and clone size are those of that table, while D and trimming were read from the DNA. The sample has 95,000 to 150,000 clones, 55% to 75% seen once. This record comes from a study of blood T cell repertoires in COVID-19. Study details: Sample material is recorded as cDNA or gDNA derived from T cells, B-cell-depleted T cells, or PBMCs.

The chain employs TRBV2 and TRBJ1-1; no reliable D call. The sequence was collected from a woman aged 65 to 85 with acute or convalescent COVID-19. Sequenced: peripheral blood. CDR3 nucleotides: TGTGCCAGCAACTTGGCGGGCACTGAAGCTTTCTTT. Protein product: CASNLAGTEAFF.